The clone carrying this T cell receptor beta chain was found many times. Unique molecular identifiers were incorporated when the TCRbeta library was constructed. From the PCR reads, TCRdb called clonotypes with MiXCR, one entry per CDR3 protein. Among some 350,000 distinct CDR3 sequences, around 15% were seen once, and the ten largest hold roughly 41%. The trim removed 1 base at V and 9 bases at J, leaving 3 bases unmatched. The germline V gene encodes CDR1 LGHDT and CDR2 YNNKEL (reference sequence). CDR3 length equals 13 residues. This sample is drawn from a study of T-cell reconstitution after alpha-beta-depleted transplantation in children.

Sequencing used PBMCs, mostly from graft donor cells, obtained 360 days after TCRalphabeta/CD19-depleted stem cell transplant. This sequence joins TRBV3-1 and TRBJ2-1; TRBD2 aligns across 7 bases. This clonotype was obtained from a male patient between 2 and 10 years old who had a stem cell transplant for acute lymphoblastic leukemia, so the T cells may come from the graft donor. The CDR3 is CASSQGTSGEQFF. The DNA of the CDR3 is TGTGCCAGCAGCCAAGGGACTAGTGGTGAGCAGTTCTTC.